This is a list of T cell receptor beta chains from one sample in a study of control samples from healthy donors and cancer patients. TCRdb keeps only in-frame clones here, not all; method: immunoSEQ multiplex PCR. Altogether about 170,000 clones are present, around 95% being singletons, with the ten largest covering approximately 4%. Material for sequencing was blood. These receptors were collected from a woman aged 55-69 years in good health. Each CDR3 is given with its conserved first and last residue. Each record gives: clone size, D gene, V gene, J gene, CDR3 DNA, CDR3 protein. The D gene is left open where the match is weak. A row's size may be missing; if present it is once, few, many or a size class.

-	-	TRBV5-4	TRBJ2-7	TGTGCCAGCAGCAGGAACCAGGGGTACGAGCAGTACTTC	CASSRNQGYEQYF
once	-	TRBV5-1	TRBJ1-1	TGCGCCAGCAGGGGGTGGGAGAACACTGAAGCTTTCTTT	CASRGWENTEAFF
-	-	TRBV6-5	TRBJ1-3	TGTGCCAGCAGTTACTCGGCAGGGAGGACTGGAAACACCATATATTTT	CASSYSAGRTGNTIYF
-	TRBD1	TRBV19	TRBJ2-1	TGTGCCAGTAGCGACCCGGGACAGAAGACCAATGAGCAGTTCTTC	CASSDPGQKTNEQFF
-	-	TRBV6-5	TRBJ2-5	TGTGCCAGCTGGGGTGGGAAGACCCAGTACTTC	CASWGGKTQYF
-	TRBD2	TRBV6-2/TRBV6-3	TRBJ2-3	TGTGCCAGCAGTTACGGTCTAGCGGGGGTTACGCAGTATTTT	CASSYGLAGVTQYF
once	-	TRBV20-1	TRBJ2-2	TGCAGTGCTAGTACCGGGGTCAACACCGGGGAGCTGTTTTTT	CSASTGVNTGELFF
-	-	TRBV9	TRBJ2-2	TGTGCCAGCAGCGTGGGGTCCTACGAACACCGGGAGCTGTTTTTT	CASSVGSYEHRELFF
-	-	TRBV12-3/TRBV12-4	TRBJ1-2	TGTGCCAGCGTCCCTGACATTGACTATGGCTACACCTTC	CASVPDIDYGYTF
-	-	TRBV9	TRBJ1-2	TGTGCCAGCAGTTTCGGGACAACTGGTGGCTACACCTTC	CASSFGTTGGYTF
-	TRBD2	TRBV3-1/TRBV3-2	TRBJ2-5	TGTGCCAGCAGCCAAGATCTGCTCCTAGCGGGGCTTAACCAAGAGACCCAGTACTTC	CASSQDLLLAGLNQETQYF
-	-	TRBV19	TRBJ1-2	TGTGCCAGTTCACCCTTAGGCTATGGCTACACCTTC	CASSPLGYGYTF
-	-	TRBV5-4	TRBJ2-7	TGTGCCAGCAGCGTTAACCTACCGGGCCTGGGTGACGAGCAGTACTTC	CASSVNLPGLGDEQYF
-	-	TRBV28	TRBJ2-6	TGTGCCAGCAGCCCCGGATCATCTGGGGCCAACGTCCTGACTTTC	CASSPGSSGANVLTF
-	-	TRBV27	TRBJ2-7	TGTGCCAGCAGTTTTGTGATAGCGTCCACCGAGCAGTACTTC	CASSFVIASTEQYF